The entry that follows covers one T cell receptor (beta chain) sequence. At deep level, the assay was performed. Some clones are missing from TCRdb's copy, which holds only in-frame ones; the method was immunoSEQ multiplex PCR. The sample has some 700,000 clones, 90% seen once. This entry is derived from a study of shared clonotypes between healthy human individuals. The CDR3 spans 13 residues. Germline V gene lookup returns CDR1 SQVTM and CDR2 ANQGSEA. The ends were cut back, 7 bases at V and 4 bases at J, with 17 bases in the middle. The chain combines TRBV29-1 with TRBJ2-7, with unresolved D. The sequence was collected from a man younger than 35 in good health. Some clones in this sample may be carry-over from other donors' samples. Source material: memory CD8+ T cells from PBMCs. Sample subset: CD45RO+ cells pooled with CCR7-negative TemRA cells. The CDR3 DNA reads TGCAGCGACCGACCCCTGCCGGGTTACGAGCAGTACTTC. Translating it yields CSDRPLPGYEQYF.